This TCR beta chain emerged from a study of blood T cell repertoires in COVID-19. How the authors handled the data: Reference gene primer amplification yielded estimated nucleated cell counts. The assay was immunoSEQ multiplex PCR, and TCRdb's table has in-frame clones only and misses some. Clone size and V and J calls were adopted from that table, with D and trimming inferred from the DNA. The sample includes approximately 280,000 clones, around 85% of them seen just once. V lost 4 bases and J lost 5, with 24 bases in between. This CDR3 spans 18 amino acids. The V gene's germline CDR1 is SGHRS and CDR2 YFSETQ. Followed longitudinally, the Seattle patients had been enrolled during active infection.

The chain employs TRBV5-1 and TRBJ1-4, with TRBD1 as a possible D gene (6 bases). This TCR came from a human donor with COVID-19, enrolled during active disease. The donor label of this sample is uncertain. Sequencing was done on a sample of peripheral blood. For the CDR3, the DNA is TGCGCCAGCAGCACCTACCCGTTGAAGGACAGCACGAATGAAAAACTGTTTTTT. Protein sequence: CASSTYPLKDSTNEKLFF.